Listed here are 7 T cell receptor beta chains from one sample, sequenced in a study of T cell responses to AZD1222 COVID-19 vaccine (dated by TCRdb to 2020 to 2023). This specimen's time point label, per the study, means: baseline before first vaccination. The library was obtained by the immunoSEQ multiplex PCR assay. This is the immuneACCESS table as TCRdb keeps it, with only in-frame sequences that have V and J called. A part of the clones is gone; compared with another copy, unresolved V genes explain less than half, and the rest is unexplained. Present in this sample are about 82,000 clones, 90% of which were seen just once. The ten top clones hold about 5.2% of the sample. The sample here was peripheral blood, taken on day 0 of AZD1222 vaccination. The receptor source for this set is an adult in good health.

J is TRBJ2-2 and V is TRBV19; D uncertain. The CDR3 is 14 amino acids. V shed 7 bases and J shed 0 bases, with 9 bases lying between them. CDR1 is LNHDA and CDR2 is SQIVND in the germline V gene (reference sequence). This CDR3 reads CASNPWTNTGELFF. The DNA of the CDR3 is TGTGCCAGTAATCCCTGGACGAACACCGGGGAGCTGTTTTTT.

The CDR3 reads CASSLGNTIYF. The CDR3 DNA is TGTGCCAGCAGTTTGGGAAACACCATATATTTT. The chain carries TRBV12-3 or TRBV12-4 and TRBJ1-3; no clear D. V lost 3 bases and J lost 4, with 1 base in between. The CDR3 has 11 amino acids.

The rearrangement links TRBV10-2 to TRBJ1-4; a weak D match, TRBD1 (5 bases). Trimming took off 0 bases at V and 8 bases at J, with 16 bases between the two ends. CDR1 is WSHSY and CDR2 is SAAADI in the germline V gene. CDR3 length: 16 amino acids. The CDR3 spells CASSESYGQGTEKLFF. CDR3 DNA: TGCGCCAGCAGTGAGTCGTACGGGCAGGGAACCGAAAAACTGTTTTTT.

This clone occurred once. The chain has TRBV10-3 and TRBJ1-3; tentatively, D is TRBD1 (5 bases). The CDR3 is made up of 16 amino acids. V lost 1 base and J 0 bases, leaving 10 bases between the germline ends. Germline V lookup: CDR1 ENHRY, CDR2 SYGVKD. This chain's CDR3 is CAISEWGEYSGNTIYF. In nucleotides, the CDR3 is TGTGCCATCAGTGAGTGGGGGGAATACTCTGGAAACACCATATATTTT.

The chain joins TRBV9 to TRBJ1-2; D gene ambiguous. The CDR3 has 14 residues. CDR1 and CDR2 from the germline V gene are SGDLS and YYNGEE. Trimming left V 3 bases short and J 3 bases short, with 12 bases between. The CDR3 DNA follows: TGTGCCAGCAGCGGGGAAAGCGGTGACTATGGCTACACCTTC. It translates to CASSGESGDYGYTF.

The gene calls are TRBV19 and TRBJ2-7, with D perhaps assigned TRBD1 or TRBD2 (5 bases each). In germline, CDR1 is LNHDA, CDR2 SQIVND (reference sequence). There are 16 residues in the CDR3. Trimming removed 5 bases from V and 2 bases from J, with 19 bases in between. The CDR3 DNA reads TGTGCCAGTAGTCCCGCCGCCCTGGGGGTGCCCTACGAGCAGTACTTC. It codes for CASSPAALGVPYEQYF.

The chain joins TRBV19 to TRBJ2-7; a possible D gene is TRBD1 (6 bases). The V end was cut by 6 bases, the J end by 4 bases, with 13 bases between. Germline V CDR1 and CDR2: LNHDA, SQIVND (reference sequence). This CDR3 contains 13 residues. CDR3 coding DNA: TGTGCCAGTAGGGGCCAGGGGTTATACGAGCAGTACTTC. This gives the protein CASRGQGLYEQYF.